Each of the 29 T cell receptor beta chains below was sequenced from the same sample in a study of shared clonotypes between healthy human individuals. Naive CD8 cells lacked CD45RO, underwent positive selection for CCR7 and left out terminally differentiated effector memory CD45RA+ cells. Some clones are missing from TCRdb's copy, which holds only in-frame ones; the method was immunoSEQ multiplex PCR. The profile shows 700,000 to 950,000 clones, 90% to 97% of them singletons. The sample taken for sequencing was naive CD8+ T cells sorted from blood. The receptor source for this set is a man younger than 45 in good health.

This rearrangement joins TRBV19 to TRBJ1-5; 7 positions agree with TRBD1. CDR1 is LNHDA, CDR2 SQIVND, per germline (reference sequence). The CDR3 contains 15 residues. Trimming removed 4 bases from V and 6 bases from J; junction bases left unmatched: 9. The chain's CDR3 is CASSTHEGAGQPQHF. Written as DNA, the CDR3 is TGTGCCAGTAGTACCCACGAGGGGGCGGGTCAGCCCCAGCATTTT.

V and J are TRBV5-1 and TRBJ2-7, with TRBD1 matching 7 bases. This CDR3 spans 14 amino acids. Germline V gene sequence: CDR1 SGHRS, CDR2 YFSETQ. Trimming took 5 bases from V and 5 from J; bases not matched to a gene: 10. DNA for the CDR3: TGCGCCAGCAGTCCAGGGGGATATGCGGACGAGCAGTACTTC. Protein sequence: CASSPGGYADEQYF.

The rearrangement joins TRBV7-7 to TRBJ2-6; D uncertain. CDR3 size: 14 residues. Trimming left V 5 bases short and J 1 base short, with 6 bases between. CDR1 SSHAT and CDR2 FNYEAQ come from the germline V gene (reference sequence). For the CDR3, the DNA is TGTGCCAGCAGCGCCAATTCTGGGGCCAACGTCCTGACTTTC. As protein: CASSANSGANVLTF.

The chain couples TRBV6-5 to TRBJ1-1, with a possible D match to TRBD1 (5 bases). The CDR3 runs to 13 residues. V was pared by 6 bases and J by 6 bases, with 14 bases between. Germline-derived CDR1 and CDR2 are MNHEY and SVGAGI. This chain's CDR3 is CASSQARVAEAFF. CDR3 DNA sequence: TGTGCCAGCAGCCAAGCCAGGGTTGCTGAAGCTTTCTTT.

V is TRBV28 and J is TRBJ2-2; D uncertain. Germline lookup yields CDR1 MDHEN and CDR2 SYDVKM. The V and J ends lost 10 bases and 4 bases respectively, with 10 bases between them. The CDR3 has 12 amino acids. The chain's CDR3 is CANSHLTGELFF. In DNA form, the CDR3 reads TGTGCCAACAGCCACCTCACCGGGGAGCTGTTTTTT.

V usage is TRBV7-9 and J usage is TRBJ2-3; D unclear. Germline lookup yields CDR1 SEHNR and CDR2 FQNEAQ (reference sequence). V was cut by 1 base and J by 0 bases, with 14 bases left in between. CDR3 size: 17 residues. The CDR3 DNA is TGTGCCAGCAGCTTAGTAGGCCAGAACCCTAGCACAGATACGCAGTATTTT. Amino acid sequence: CASSLVGQNPSTDTQYF.

DNA of the CDR3: TGTGCCGTGGGGTTAGCGGCCACAGATACGCAGTATTTT. This sequence encodes CAVGLAATDTQYF. This chain links TRBV6-5 with TRBJ2-3; D is possibly TRBD2 (6 bases). There are 13 residues in the CDR3. CDR1 and CDR2 (germline): MNHEY, SVGAGI. Trimming pared 11 bases from V and 2 bases from J, leaving 14 bases between.

This clone was observed once. V gene TRBV7-2 combines with J gene TRBJ2-1, with a weak D call TRBD2 (6 bases). The germline V and J ends were trimmed by 6 bases and 0 bases, with 12 bases remaining between them. The CDR3 totals 15 residues. Germline-derived CDR1 and CDR2 are SGHTA and FQGNSA. The DNA of the CDR3 is TGTGCCAGCAGGCTAGCGCCCAGCTCCTACAATGAGCAGTTCTTC. Translating gives CASRLAPSSYNEQFF.

Here the CDR3 reads CASSLDGRYGYTF. The CDR3 region has the DNA TGTGCCAGCAGCCTGGACGGAAGATATGGCTACACCTTC. The V and J genes are TRBV7-9 and TRBJ1-2; D unresolved. V shed 5 bases and J shed 5 bases, with 12 bases lying between them. The CDR3 sequence is 13 residues long. Germline V gene lookup returns CDR1 SEHNR and CDR2 FQNEAQ (reference sequence).

This rearrangement joins TRBV28 to TRBJ2-7; 9 nucleotides agree with TRBD2. CDR1 and CDR2 from the germline V gene are MDHEN and SYDVKM. Trimming removed 5 bases from V and 3 bases from J; junction bases left unmatched: 5. The CDR3 runs 14 residues. The CDR3 sequence: CASSPRLADYEQYF. The CDR3 nucleotides are TGTGCCAGCAGTCCCAGACTAGCGGACTACGAGCAGTACTTC.

V usage is TRBV6-1 and J usage is TRBJ2-1; TRBD2 might be the D (6 bases). The CDR3 spans 15 residues. Germline V CDR1 and CDR2: MNHNS, SASEGT. Trimming cost V 1 base and J 2 bases, with 9 bases left between them. CDR3 sequence reads: CASSEGRAAYNEQFF. CDR3 DNA sequence: TGTGCCAGCAGTGAAGGGAGGGCCGCCTACAATGAGCAGTTCTTC.

The count of this clone is one. V usage is TRBV18 and J usage is TRBJ1-3, with 9 bases fitting TRBD1. Germline V gives CDR1 KGHSH, CDR2 LQKENI. There are 18 residues in the CDR3. The V and J ends lost 3 bases and 4 bases, in that order; junction bases with no gene match: 13. Here the CDR3 DNA reads TGTGCCAGCTCACCTATAACCGAACAGGGGGCGCTGGGAAACACCATATATTTT. It encodes CASSPITEQGALGNTIYF.

The genes are TRBV29-1 and TRBJ1-3; TRBD1 is a possible D gene (5 bases). The CDR3 is made up of 14 amino acids. Trimming removed 8 bases at V and 0 bases at J, with 14 bases between. CDR1 is SQVTM, CDR2 ANQGSEA, per germline. The CDR3 here is CSIDGGSSGNTIYF. CDR3 nucleotide sequence: TGCAGCATCGACGGGGGGAGCTCTGGAAACACCATATATTTT. Together with reference TRBV29-1 and TRBJ1-3, the CDR3 gives the full variable domain: SAVISQKPSRDICQRGTSLTIQCQVDSQVTMMFWYRQQPGQSLTLIATANQGSEATYESGFVIDKFPISRPNLTFSTLTVSNMSPEDSSIYLCSIDGGSSGNTIYFGEGSWLTVV.

The V call is TRBV13, the J call TRBJ2-2, with 7 bases that match TRBD2. The length of the CDR3 is 17 residues. The V segment lost 5 bases and the J segment 5 bases; nucleotides outside the gene matches: 14. Germline V lookup: CDR1 PRHDT, CDR2 FYEKMQ (reference sequence). The CDR3 region has the DNA TGTGCCAGCAGCCCAAGACTAGCCCGCTCCACTACCGGGGAGCTGTTTTTT. It encodes CASSPRLARSTTGELFF.

This clone has only one observation. This sequence joins TRBV27 and TRBJ2-7, with a possible D match to TRBD2 (5 bases). This CDR3 contains 15 residues. Germline CDR1 is MNHEY and CDR2 is SMNVEV (reference sequence). Trimming removed 2 bases from V and 4 bases from J, with 15 bases in between. The CDR3 nucleotides read TGTGCCAGCAGTTTACTGACAACGCGCGGGTACGAGCAGTACTTC. Translated, it gives CASSLLTTRGYEQYF.

The V call is TRBV9, the J call TRBJ2-2, with 8 bases fitting TRBD1. CDR1 SGDLS and CDR2 YYNGEE come from the germline V gene. The V segment lost 7 bases and the J segment 2 bases; nucleotides outside the gene matches: 7. CDR3 size: 15 residues. The CDR3 bases are TGTGCCAGCGGACAGGGCGGGGTTAACACCGGGGAGCTGTTTTTT. Residues: CASGQGGVNTGELFF.

The V gene is TRBV11-2, the J gene TRBJ1-4; D remains ambiguous. V lost 5 bases, J lost 3 bases, and 16 bases lay in between. The CDR3 is made up of 16 amino acids. Per germline, CDR1 SGHAT and CDR2 FQNNGV. In DNA form, the CDR3 reads TGTGCCAGCAGCCTCTTAACGGCGCCGGCTAATGAAAAACTGTTTTTT. Translating it yields CASSLLTAPANEKLFF.

A word on this clone: A junction end diverges from the germline sequence, so it may reflect a read error. J is TRBJ2-1 and V is TRBV5-5; 11 bases are a match to TRBD2. Germline CDR1 reads SGHKS; CDR2 reads YYEKEE (reference sequence). The CDR3 has 19 amino acids. For the CDR3, the DNA is TGTGCCACCAGCCCCAGGAGCCCTTTAGCGGGAGGGACCTACAATGAGCAGTTCTTC. Its protein is CATSPRSPLAGGTYNEQFF.

The chain employs TRBV11-2 and TRBJ2-7, with D maybe TRBD2 (6 bases). The V gene lost 4 bases and the J gene lost 3 bases, with 10 bases spanning the gap. The CDR3 is made up of 13 amino acids. Looked up from germline, CDR1 is SGHAT and CDR2 is FQNNGV. This chain's CDR3 is CASSWGGFYEQYF. Here the CDR3 DNA reads TGTGCCAGCAGCTGGGGAGGATTCTACGAGCAGTACTTC. The variable domain in full, with the rest retrieved from reference TRBV11-2 and TRBJ2-7, is EAGVAQSPRYKIIEKRQSVAFWCNPISGHATLYWYQQILGQGPKLLIQFQNNGVVDDSQLPKDRFSAERLKGVDSTLKIQPAKLEDSAVYLCASSWGGFYEQYFGPGTRLTVT.

As concerns this clone: Other nucleotide sequences in the sample specify the same CDR3. The chain employs TRBV11-2 and TRBJ2-7; 8 bases line up with TRBD2. The CDR3 spans 14 residues. Germline V gene data show CDR1 as SGHAT and CDR2 as FQNNGV. After removal of 4 bases from V and 2 bases from J, the junction contained 4 bases not matched to a gene. The CDR3 nucleotides are TGTGCCAGCAGCTATGGGACTAGAGCCTACGAGCAGTACTTC. Residues: CASSYGTRAYEQYF.

V and J are TRBV7-6 and TRBJ2-1; 9 bases map to TRBD2. V was pared by 5 bases and J by 4 bases, with 6 bases of the junction left unmatched. The CDR3 runs to 15 residues. The V gene's germline CDR1 is SGHVS and CDR2 FNYEAQ. The CDR3 loop is CASSLRLADYNEQFF. CDR3 DNA sequence: TGTGCCAGCAGCCTCAGACTAGCGGATTACAATGAGCAGTTCTTC.

The CDR3 here is CASSGGTGLSSYNEQFF. CDR3 DNA sequence: TGTGCCAGCAGCGGGGGAACGGGACTTTCTAGCTACAATGAGCAGTTCTTC. The chain recombines TRBV9 with TRBJ2-1, with a weak D call TRBD2 (6 bases). Germline V gene data show CDR1 as SGDLS and CDR2 as YYNGEE. V lost 3 bases to trimming and J lost 3 bases, with 19 bases between them. The CDR3 sequence is 17 residues long.

This clone has only one observation. The chain employs TRBV10-1 and TRBJ2-7, with D unclear. The CDR3 length is 13 residues. Between the trimmed V and J ends, which lost 0 bases and 5 bases, there was a span of 8 bases. The germline V gene has CDR1 WNHNN and CDR2 SYGVQD (reference sequence). CDR3 sequence: CASSESLSDEQYF. In DNA, the CDR3 is TGCGCCAGCAGTGAGTCCCTTTCGGACGAGCAGTACTTC.

The rearrangement joins TRBV28 to TRBJ2-7; tentatively, D is TRBD1 (6 bases). V shed 5 bases and J shed 6 bases, with 20 bases lying between them. Germline V gene sequence: CDR1 MDHEN, CDR2 SYDVKM. The CDR3 runs 15 residues. The CDR3: CASSASVGQLGEQYF. In nucleotides, the CDR3 is TGTGCCAGCAGTGCCTCCGTAGGACAGTTGGGCGAGCAGTACTTC.

The V call is TRBV27, the J call TRBJ2-7, with 7 nucleotides matching TRBD2. There are 16 residues in the CDR3. The ends lost 5 bases at V and 5 bases at J; junction bases unmatched: 15. Germline V lookup: CDR1 MNHEY, CDR2 SMNVEV (reference sequence). As DNA, the CDR3 is TGTGCCAGCAGTCCTGCGGGACTATTTCCCGGTGACGAGCAGTACTTC. It is translated as CASSPAGLFPGDEQYF.

On this clone: This specimen includes other DNA sequences encoding the same CDR3. The rearrangement joins TRBV7-9 to TRBJ2-7; D gene uncertain. The germline gives CDR1 SEHNR, CDR2 FQNEAQ (reference sequence). V lost 1 base to trimming and J lost 5 bases, with 6 bases between them. This CDR3 has 12 amino acids. The DNA of the CDR3 is TGTGCCAGCAGCTTAGGTGGGGACGAGCAGTACTTC. Translation: CASSLGGDEQYF. The complete variable domain, with remaining parts taken from reference TRBV7-9 and TRBJ2-7, reads DTGVSQNPRHKITKRGQNVTFRCDPISEHNRLYWYRQTLGQGPEFLTYFQNEAQLEKSRLLSDRFSAERPKGSFSTLEIQRTEQGDSAMYLCASSLGGDEQYFGPGTRLTVT.

This sequence joins TRBV7-8 and TRBJ1-5; D unclear. Trimming left V 1 base short and J 4 bases short, with 8 bases between. From germline, CDR1 is SGHVS and CDR2 FQNEAQ. This CDR3 is built from 14 residues. The DNA for the CDR3 is TGTGCCAGCAGCTTAGAGGGCGTGAATCAGCCCCAGCATTTT. It translates to CASSLEGVNQPQHF.

The chain combines TRBV7-9 with TRBJ2-5; D uncertain. The length of the CDR3 is 13 residues. Germline lookup yields CDR1 SEHNR and CDR2 FQNEAQ (reference sequence). V was cut by 6 bases and J by 1 base, with 9 bases left in between. The CDR3 nucleotides are TGTGCCAGCAGTGACCCAACCCAAGAGACCCAGTACTTC. Translating gives CASSDPTQETQYF.

The rearrangement uses TRBV5-6 and TRBJ1-1, with D unclear. CDR3 length equals 13 residues. Germline values: CDR1 SGHDT, CDR2 YYEEEE. V lost 3 bases and J 1 base, leaving 7 bases between the germline ends. The CDR3 bases are TGTGCCAGCAGCTGGGCACCGAACACTGAAGCTTTCTTT. This gives the protein CASSWAPNTEAFF.